This TCR beta chain was sequenced during a study of cytomegalovirus exposure and HLA in healthy donors. Whole-study results and caveats: Links to common viral pathogens appeared, in a later analysis, for several of the most significant clusters.

Vbeta (60) and Jbeta (13) primers were used in the PCR. Repertoires were generated with immunoSEQ multiplex PCR, while TCRdb's copy carries only in-frame clones and drops some. The table for this sample gives around 74,000 clones. Remarks on this clone: What it binds is unknown.

Sequencing was carried out using PBMCs. The source of this sequence is a man aged 50-59 years in good health and CMV-seropositive.

CDR3 DNA: TGTGCCAGCAGTTTAAAGGGTCAGGGGGGCGGCTACACCTTC. It codes for CASSLKGQGGGYTF. The chain is built from TRBV27 and TRBJ1-2, with TRBD1 matching over 7 bases. V dropped 2 bases and J dropped 8; count of bases not matched to a gene: 8. Germline CDR1 MNHEY, CDR2 SMNVEV (reference sequence). The CDR3 consists of 14 residues.